The 7 T cell receptor beta chains reported below all come from one sample, sequenced in a study of cytomegalovirus exposure and HLA in healthy donors. The PCR used 60 Vbeta and 13 Jbeta primers. TCRdb's copy holds only in-frame clones and misses some; the assay was immunoSEQ multiplex PCR. The sample includes about 160,000 clones, roughly 80% of them seen just once. The sequenced material came from PBMCs. Receptors originate from a man aged 30 to 45 in good health and CMV-seronegative.

The CDR3 protein is CAWSRDRGNTIYF. The CDR3 DNA reads TGTGCCTGGAGTCGGGACAGGGGAAACACCATATATTTT. V usage is TRBV30 and J usage is TRBJ1-3; 8 bases are a match to TRBD1. V was clipped by 2 bases and J by 4 bases; unmatched bases: 1. This CDR3 has 13 residues. Germline V gene data show CDR1 as GTSNPN and CDR2 as SVGIG (reference sequence).

The V and J genes are TRBV11-2 and TRBJ2-3; D is possibly TRBD1 (5 bases). The CDR3 has 13 amino acids. Per the germline V gene, CDR1 is SGHAT and CDR2 is FQNNGV. V dropped 7 bases and J dropped 5 bases, with 13 bases sitting between them. DNA of the CDR3: TGTGCCAGCATCCAAATAGGGGTAGATACGCAGTATTTT. Residues: CASIQIGVDTQYF.

The chain recombines TRBV28 with TRBJ1-2; D is possibly TRBD1 (5 bases). Trimming took 6 bases from V and 3 from J, leaving 14 bases between them. Looked up from germline, CDR1 is MDHEN and CDR2 is SYDVKM. CDR3 length: 14 amino acids. The CDR3 DNA is TGTGCCAGCAGCCCAAGGCGGGACTACTATGGCTACACCTTC. It translates to CASSPRRDYYGYTF.

This chain connects TRBV10-2 to TRBJ1-4; the D gene is possibly TRBD1 (5 bases). The germline V gene has CDR1 WSHSY and CDR2 SAAADI. The CDR3 sequence is 15 residues long. V lost 0 bases, J lost 4 bases, and 9 bases lay in between. The CDR3 reads CASSESAGNNEKLFF. CDR3 bases: TGCGCCAGCAGTGAGTCGGCAGGGAATAATGAAAAACTGTTTTTT.

The CDR3 sequence: CASSIGRTGELFF. CDR3 in DNA: TGCGCCAGCAGCATAGGGAGGACCGGGGAGCTGTTTTTT. This chain connects TRBV5-1 to TRBJ2-2; D possibly corresponds to TRBD2 (6 bases). The CDR3 has 13 residues. CDR1 is SGHRS, CDR2 YFSETQ, per germline. V shed 4 bases and J shed 5 bases, with 9 bases lying between them.

This chain uses TRBV5-4 with TRBJ2-7; 7 positions match TRBD1. The CDR3 runs 16 residues. V shed 3 bases, J shed 0 bases, and the junction held 9 bases outside the gene matches. The germline CDR1 and CDR2 sequences are SGHNT and YYREEE (reference sequence). The CDR3 spells CASSSSPGTVSYEQYF. In DNA, the CDR3 is TGTGCCAGCAGCTCTAGCCCGGGGACAGTCTCCTACGAGCAGTACTTC.

The V gene is TRBV7-8, the J gene TRBJ2-7, with 11 bases identical to TRBD1. V lost 9 bases, J lost 6 bases, and 7 bases stayed unmatched. This CDR3 spans 13 amino acids. Germline V gene lookup returns CDR1 SGHVS and CDR2 FQNEAQ. CDR3 residues: CASCGTGGPEQYF. In DNA, the CDR3 is TGTGCCAGTTGTGGGACAGGGGGACCCGAGCAGTACTTC.